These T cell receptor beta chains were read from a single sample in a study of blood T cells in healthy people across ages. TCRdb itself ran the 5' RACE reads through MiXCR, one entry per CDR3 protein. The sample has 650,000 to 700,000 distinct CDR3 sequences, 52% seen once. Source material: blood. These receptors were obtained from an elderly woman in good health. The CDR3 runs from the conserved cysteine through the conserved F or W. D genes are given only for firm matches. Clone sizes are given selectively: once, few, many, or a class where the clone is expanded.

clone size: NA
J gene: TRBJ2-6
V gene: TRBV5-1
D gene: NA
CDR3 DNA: TGCGCCAGCAGCTTGGTGGAGGTGACGAGGGCCAACGTCCTGACTTTC
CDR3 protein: CASSLVEVTRANVLTF

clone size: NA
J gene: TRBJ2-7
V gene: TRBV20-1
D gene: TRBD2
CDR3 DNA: TGCAGTGCTAGAGTTACTAGCGGGAGTCAGGACGAGCAGTACTTC
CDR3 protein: CSARVTSGSQDEQYF

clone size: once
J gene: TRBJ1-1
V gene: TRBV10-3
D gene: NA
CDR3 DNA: TGTGCCATCAGTGATGGACAGACCGAAGCTTTCTTT
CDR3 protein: CAISDGQTEAFF

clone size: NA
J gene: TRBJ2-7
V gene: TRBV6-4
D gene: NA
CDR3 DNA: TGTGCCAGCAACCGGGGACACCTGATCTCCTACGAGCAGTACTTC
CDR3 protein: CASNRGHLISYEQYF

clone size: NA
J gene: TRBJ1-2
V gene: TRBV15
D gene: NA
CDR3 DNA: TGTGCCACCAGCAGAGGAAGAGCTTATGGCTACACCTTC
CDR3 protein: CATSRGRAYGYTF

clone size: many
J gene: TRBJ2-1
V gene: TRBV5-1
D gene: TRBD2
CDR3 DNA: TGCGCCAGCAGCTTGACTAGCGGGGCGGAGAGCTCCTACAATGAGCAGTTCTTC
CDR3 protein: CASSLTSGAESSYNEQFF

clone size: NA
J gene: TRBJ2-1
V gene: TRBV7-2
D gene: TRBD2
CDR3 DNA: TGTGCCGGCAGCTTTGGGACTAGCGGGGGCTACAATGAGCAGTTCTTC
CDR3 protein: CAGSFGTSGGYNEQFF

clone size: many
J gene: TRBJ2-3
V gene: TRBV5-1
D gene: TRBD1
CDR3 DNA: TGCGCCAGCAGCTTGGAAGGGGGCGAGGATACGCAGTATTTT
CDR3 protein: CASSLEGGEDTQYF

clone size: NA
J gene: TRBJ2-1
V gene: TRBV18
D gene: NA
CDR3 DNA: TGTGCCAGCTCACTCGGACAGTATGCTTACAATGAGCAGTTCTTC
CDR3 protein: CASSLGQYAYNEQFF

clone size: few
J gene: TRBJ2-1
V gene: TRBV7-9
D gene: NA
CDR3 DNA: TGTGCCGCTCCCCTCTTTGAGGGGGATGAGCAGTTCTTC
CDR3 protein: CAAPLFEGDEQFF

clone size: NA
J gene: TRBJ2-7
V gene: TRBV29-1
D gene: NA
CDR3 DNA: TGCAGCGTTGTTGTCAGGGGCTCCTACGAGCAGTACTTC
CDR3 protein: CSVVVRGSYEQYF

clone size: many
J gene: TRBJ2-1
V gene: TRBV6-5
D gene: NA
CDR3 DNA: TGTGCCAGCAGCCGCGCACAGTCGGGACTTATGATCGGTGAGCAGTTCTTC
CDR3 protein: CASSRAQSGLMIGEQFF

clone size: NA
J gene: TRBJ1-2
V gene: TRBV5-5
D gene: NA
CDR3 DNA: TGTGCCAGCAGCTTGGCCTACGGCGGCAACTATGGCTACACCTTC
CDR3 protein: CASSLAYGGNYGYTF

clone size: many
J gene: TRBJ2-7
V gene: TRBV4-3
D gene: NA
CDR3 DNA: TGCGCCAGCAGCCAAGATACCGCAGTAGTGTCCTACAATGAGCAGTACTTC
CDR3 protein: CASSQDTAVVSYNEQYF

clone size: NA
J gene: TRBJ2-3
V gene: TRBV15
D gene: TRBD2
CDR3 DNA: TGTGCCACCAGCAGAGATTGGGCTAGCGGACGCACAGATACGCAGTATTTT
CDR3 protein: CATSRDWASGRTDTQYF

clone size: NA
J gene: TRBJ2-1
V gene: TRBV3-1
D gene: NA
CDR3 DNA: TGTGCCAGCAGCCGACTCCTTAACCCCTCCTACAATGAGCAGTTCTTC
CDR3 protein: CASSRLLNPSYNEQFF

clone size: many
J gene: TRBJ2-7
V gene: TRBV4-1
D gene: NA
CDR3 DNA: TGCGCCAGCAGCCAACCGGGACTGGGCGTTTACGAGCAGTACTTC
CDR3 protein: CASSQPGLGVYEQYF

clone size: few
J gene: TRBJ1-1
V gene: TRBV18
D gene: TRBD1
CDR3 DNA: TGTGCCAGCTCGCGATCGGGACAGGGGATCTCTGAAGCTTTCTTT
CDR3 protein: CASSRSGQGISEAFF

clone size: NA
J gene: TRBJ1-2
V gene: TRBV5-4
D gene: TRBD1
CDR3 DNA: TGTGCCAGCAGCTCCGGACAGGGGATCGGATATGGCTACACCTTC
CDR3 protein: CASSSGQGIGYGYTF

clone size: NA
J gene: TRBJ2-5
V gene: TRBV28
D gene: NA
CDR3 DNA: TGTGCCAGCTCATCCCCGAAGACCCAGTACTTC
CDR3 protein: CASSSPKTQYF

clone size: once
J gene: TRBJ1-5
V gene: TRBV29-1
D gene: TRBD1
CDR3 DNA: TGCAGCGTACAAGGACAGGACTCTGGGCCCCAGCATTTT
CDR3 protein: CSVQGQDSGPQHF

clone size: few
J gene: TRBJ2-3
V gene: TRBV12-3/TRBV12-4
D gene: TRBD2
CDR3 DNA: TGTGCCAGCAGTTTAGCGCTAGCGGGACGCACAGATACGCAGTATTTT
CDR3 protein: CASSLALAGRTDTQYF

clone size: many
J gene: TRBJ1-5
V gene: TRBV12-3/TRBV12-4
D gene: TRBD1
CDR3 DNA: TGTGCCAGCAGTTCCTTTGCAGGGGGAAATCAGCCCCAGCATTTT
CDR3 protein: CASSSFAGGNQPQHF

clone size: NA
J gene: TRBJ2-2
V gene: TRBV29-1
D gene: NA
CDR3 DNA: TGCAGCGTTGAAGGACGTGCCGGGATCACCGGGGAGCTGTTTTTT
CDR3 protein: CSVEGRAGITGELFF

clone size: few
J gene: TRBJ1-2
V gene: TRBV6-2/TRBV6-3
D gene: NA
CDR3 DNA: TGTGCCAGCAGCAACAACTATGGCTACACCTTC
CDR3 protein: CASSNNYGYTF

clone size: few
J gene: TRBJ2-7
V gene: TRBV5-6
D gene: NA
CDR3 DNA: TGTGCCAGCAGCTGCGCGGGGACCTACGAGCAGTACTTC
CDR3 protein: CASSCAGTYEQYF